The TCR beta chain under discussion was sequenced for a study of cytomegalovirus exposure and HLA in healthy donors. With 60 Vbeta and 13 Jbeta primers, the PCR was carried out. Method: immunoSEQ multiplex PCR; TCRdb's copy keeps in-frame clones and lacks some. The sample features roughly 50,000 clones, with around 26% in its top ten. The CDR3 is made up of 12 amino acids. With 10 bases removed from V and 4 bases from J, the gap between germline ends came to 13 bases. Germline V gene data show CDR1 as SGHDN and CDR2 as FVKESK. What was sequenced was PBMCs. This chain connects TRBV14 to TRBJ1-2; a weak D match, TRBD1 (5 bases). The receptor comes from a middle-aged man in good health and CMV-seropositive. CDR3 protein: CATARGGYGYTF. In DNA, the CDR3 is TGTGCCACCGCAAGGGGCGGCTATGGCTACACCTTC. Full variable domain (missing parts from reference TRBV14 and TRBJ1-2): EAGVTQFPSHSVIEKGQTVTLRCDPISGHDNLYWYRRVMGKEIKFLLHFVKESKQDESGMPNNRFLAERTGGTYSTLKVQPAELEDSGVYFCATARGGYGYTFGSGTRLTVV.